This T cell receptor (beta chain) was recovered during a study of glioma-infiltrating T cells after dendritic cell vaccination. This clone was observed a handful of times. Germline values: CDR1 SEHNR, CDR2 FQNEAQ (reference sequence). V lost 1 base to trimming and J lost 3 bases, with 6 bases between them. This CDR3 comprises 13 residues. The immunoSEQ assay amplified TCRB CDR3 from up to about 2 ug DNA. This table comes from immunoSEQ multiplex PCR, and its TCRdb copy is limited to in-frame clones, with some not included. The sample has 90,000 or so clones; 80% to 90% are singletons. Sample time point: after dendritic cell vaccination, including at tumor progression/relapse.

This chain connects TRBV7-9 to TRBJ1-1; D is ambiguous. The TCR originated in a human donor with glioblastoma. This sample comprised blood, obtained after dendritic cell vaccination. CDR3 protein: CASSLDGDTEAFF. CDR3 nucleotides: TGTGCCAGCAGCTTAGACGGGGACACTGAAGCTTTCTTT.